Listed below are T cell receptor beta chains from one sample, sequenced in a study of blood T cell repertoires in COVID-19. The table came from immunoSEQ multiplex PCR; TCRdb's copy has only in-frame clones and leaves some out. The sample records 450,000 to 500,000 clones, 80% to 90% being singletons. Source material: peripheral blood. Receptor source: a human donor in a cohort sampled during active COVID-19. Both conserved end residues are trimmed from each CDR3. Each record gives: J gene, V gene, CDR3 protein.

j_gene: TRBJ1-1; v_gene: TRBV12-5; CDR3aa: ASGRTGDEAF
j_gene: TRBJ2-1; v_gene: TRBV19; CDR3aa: ASSMGGPSSYNEQF
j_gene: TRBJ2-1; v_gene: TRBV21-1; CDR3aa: ASSWAPEPNNEQF
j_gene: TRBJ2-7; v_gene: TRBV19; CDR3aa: ASSTVAGGARSYEQY
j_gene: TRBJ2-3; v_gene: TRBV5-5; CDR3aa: ASSLTLAGGPRSDTQY
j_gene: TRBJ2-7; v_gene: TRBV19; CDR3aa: ASSPRIWAPGTVYEQY
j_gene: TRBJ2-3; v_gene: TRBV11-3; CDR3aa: ASQGESTDTQY
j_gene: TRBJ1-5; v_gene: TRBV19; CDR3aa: ASSASGANQPQH
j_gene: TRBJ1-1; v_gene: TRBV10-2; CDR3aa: ATWTGSNTEAF
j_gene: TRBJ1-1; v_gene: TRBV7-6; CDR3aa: ASSLETGGTEAF
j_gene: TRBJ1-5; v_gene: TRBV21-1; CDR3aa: ASSKTIWAGRGQPQH
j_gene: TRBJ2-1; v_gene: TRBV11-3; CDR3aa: ASSLGVIEQF
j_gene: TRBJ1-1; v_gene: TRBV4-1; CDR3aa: ASSRLQGYTEAF
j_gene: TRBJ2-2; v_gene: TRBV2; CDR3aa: ASSPNYAGTGELF
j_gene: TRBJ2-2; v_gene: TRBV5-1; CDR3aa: ASSFRLAGVTGELF
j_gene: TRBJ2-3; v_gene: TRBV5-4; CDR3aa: ASSRTVSTDTQY
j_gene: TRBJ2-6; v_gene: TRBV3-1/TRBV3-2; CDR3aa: ASSQVPASGANVLT
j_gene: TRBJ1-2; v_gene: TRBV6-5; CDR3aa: ASMPGFSRGYT
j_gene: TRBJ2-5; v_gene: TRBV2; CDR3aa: ASRRLAGFEY
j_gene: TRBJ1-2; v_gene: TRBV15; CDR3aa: ATSRGQGVGGYT
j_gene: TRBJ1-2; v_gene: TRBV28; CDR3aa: ASTTRGGSSYGYT
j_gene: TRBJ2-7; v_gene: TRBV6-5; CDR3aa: ASSYRGQTSYEQY
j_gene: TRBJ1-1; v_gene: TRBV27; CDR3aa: ASTRTVMNTEAF
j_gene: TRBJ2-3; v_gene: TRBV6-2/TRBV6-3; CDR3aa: ASSQGGAYTQY
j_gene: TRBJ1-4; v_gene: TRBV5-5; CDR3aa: ASSGQGLTNEKLF
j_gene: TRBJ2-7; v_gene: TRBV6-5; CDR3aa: ASSYSGRSSYEQY
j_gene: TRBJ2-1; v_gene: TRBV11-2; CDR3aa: ASSWAGGAYNEQF
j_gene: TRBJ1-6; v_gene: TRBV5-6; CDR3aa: ASSAQQEGSYNSPLH
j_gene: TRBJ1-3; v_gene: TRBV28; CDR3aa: ASGVLRAGNTIY
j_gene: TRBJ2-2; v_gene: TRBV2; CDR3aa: ASSGSGNTGELF
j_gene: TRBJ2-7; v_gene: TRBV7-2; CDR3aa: ASSLAEVPGLVYEQY
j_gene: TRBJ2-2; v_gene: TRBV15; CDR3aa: ATSDGGGGNTGELF
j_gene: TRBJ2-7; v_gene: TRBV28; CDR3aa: ASRSSGLSSYEQY
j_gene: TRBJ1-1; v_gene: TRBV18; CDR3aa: ASSPDPGESTEAF